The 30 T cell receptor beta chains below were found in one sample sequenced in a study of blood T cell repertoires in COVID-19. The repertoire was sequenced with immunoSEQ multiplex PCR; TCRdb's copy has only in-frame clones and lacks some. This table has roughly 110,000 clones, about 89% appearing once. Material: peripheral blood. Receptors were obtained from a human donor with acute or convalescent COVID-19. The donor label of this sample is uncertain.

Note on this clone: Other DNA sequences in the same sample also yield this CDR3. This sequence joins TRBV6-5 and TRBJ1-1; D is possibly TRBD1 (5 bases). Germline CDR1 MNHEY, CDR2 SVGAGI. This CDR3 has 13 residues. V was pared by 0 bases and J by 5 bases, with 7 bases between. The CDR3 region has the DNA TGTGCCAGCAGTTACTCTGGGGCTACTGAAGCTTTCTTT. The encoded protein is CASSYSGATEAFF.

CDR3 coding DNA: TGTGCCACCCGTTGGGCCTCGGTTAACACTGAAGCTTTCTTT. It translates to CATRWASVNTEAFF. The chain employs TRBV28 and TRBJ1-1; no firm D call. Trimming pared 10 bases from V and 2 bases from J, leaving 17 bases between. Germline V gene sequence: CDR1 MDHEN, CDR2 SYDVKM. The CDR3 runs to 14 residues.

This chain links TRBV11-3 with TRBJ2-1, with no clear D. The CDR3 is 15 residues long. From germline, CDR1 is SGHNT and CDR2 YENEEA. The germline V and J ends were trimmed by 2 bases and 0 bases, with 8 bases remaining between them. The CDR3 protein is CASSLNSFSYNEQFF. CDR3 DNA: TGTGCCAGCAGCTTAAATTCCTTCTCCTACAATGAGCAGTTCTTC.

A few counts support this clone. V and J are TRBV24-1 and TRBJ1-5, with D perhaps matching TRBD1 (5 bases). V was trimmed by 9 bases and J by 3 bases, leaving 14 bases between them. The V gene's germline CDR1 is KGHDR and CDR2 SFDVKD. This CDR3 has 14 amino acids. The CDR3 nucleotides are TGTGCCACCTTTATTGACAGTAACAATCAGCCCCAGCATTTT. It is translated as CATFIDSNNQPQHF.

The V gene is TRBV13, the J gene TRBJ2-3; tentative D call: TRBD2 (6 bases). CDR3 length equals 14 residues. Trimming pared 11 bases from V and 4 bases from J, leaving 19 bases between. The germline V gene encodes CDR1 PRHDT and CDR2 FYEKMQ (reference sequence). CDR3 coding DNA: TGTGCCGCCGCCCAGGGCAGGAGGGCAGATACGCAGTATTTT. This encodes CAAAQGRRADTQYF. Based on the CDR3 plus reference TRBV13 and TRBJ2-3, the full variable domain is AAGVIQSPRHLIKEKRETATLKCYPIPRHDTVYWYQQGPGQDPQFLISFYEKMQSDKGSIPDRFSAQQFSDYHSELNMSSLELGDSALYFCAAAQGRRADTQYFGPGTRLTVL.

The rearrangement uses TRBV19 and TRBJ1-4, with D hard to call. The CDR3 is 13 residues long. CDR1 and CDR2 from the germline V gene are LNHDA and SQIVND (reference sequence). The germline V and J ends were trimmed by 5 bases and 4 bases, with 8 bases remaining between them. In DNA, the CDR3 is TGTGCCAGTAGTCCCGAGGATAATGAAAAACTGTTTTTT. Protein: CASSPEDNEKLFF. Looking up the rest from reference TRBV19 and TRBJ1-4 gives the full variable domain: DGGITQSPKYLFRKEGQNVTLSCEQNLNHDAMYWYRQDPGQGLRLIYYSQIVNDFQKGDIAEGYSVSREKKESFPLTVTSAQKNPTAFYLCASSPEDNEKLFFGSGTQLSVL.

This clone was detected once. CDR3 DNA: TGCGCCAGCAGCGCTAGACAGGGGGCCTCCACCGGGGAGCTGTTTTTT. It encodes CASSARQGASTGELFF. The rearrangement uses TRBV5-1 and TRBJ2-2; 10 bases are shared with TRBD1. V lost 4 bases, J lost 4 bases, and 7 bases stayed unmatched. Per germline, CDR1 SGHRS and CDR2 YFSETQ. CDR3 length: 16 amino acids.

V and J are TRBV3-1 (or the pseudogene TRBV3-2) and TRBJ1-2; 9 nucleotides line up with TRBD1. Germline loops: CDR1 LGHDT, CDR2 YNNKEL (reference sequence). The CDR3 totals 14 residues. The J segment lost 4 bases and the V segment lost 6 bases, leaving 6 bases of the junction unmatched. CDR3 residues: CASRATGGAYGYTF. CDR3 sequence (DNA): TGTGCCAGCAGAGCAACAGGGGGCGCCTATGGCTACACCTTC.

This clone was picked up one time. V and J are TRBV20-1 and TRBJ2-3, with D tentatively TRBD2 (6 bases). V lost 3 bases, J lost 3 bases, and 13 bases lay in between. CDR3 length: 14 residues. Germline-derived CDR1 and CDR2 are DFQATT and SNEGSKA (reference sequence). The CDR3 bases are TGCAGTGCTAGTTACGGGGCGGGGACAGATACGCAGTATTTT. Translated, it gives CSASYGAGTDTQYF.

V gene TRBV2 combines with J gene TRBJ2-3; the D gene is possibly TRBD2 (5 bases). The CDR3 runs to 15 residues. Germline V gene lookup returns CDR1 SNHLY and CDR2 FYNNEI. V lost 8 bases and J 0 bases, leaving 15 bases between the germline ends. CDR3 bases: TGTGCCAGCCGCCGCGAGGGCGGCAGCACAGATACGCAGTATTTT. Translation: CASRREGGSTDTQYF.

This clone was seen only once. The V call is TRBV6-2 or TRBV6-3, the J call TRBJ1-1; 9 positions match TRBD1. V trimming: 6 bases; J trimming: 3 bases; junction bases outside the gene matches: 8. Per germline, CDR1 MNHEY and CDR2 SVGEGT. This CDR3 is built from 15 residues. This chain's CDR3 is CASSPLTGGHTEAFF. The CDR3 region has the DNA TGTGCCAGCAGCCCCTTGACAGGGGGGCACACTGAAGCTTTCTTT.

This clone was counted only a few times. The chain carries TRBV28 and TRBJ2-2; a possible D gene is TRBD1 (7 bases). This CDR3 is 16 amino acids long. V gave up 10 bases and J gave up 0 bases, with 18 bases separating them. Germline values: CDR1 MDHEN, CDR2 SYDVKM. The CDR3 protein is CAIPKEGASNTGELFF. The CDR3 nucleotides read TGTGCCATTCCCAAGGAGGGGGCCTCGAACACCGGGGAGCTGTTTTTT.

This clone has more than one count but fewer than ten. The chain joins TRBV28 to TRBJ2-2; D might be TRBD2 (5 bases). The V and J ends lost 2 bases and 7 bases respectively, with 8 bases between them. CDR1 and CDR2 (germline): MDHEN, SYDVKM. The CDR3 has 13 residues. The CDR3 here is CASSLRRIGELFF. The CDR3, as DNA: TGTGCCAGCAGTTTACGGAGGATCGGGGAGCTGTTTTTT.

The CDR3 DNA reads TGTGCCAGCAGCTACCCTCCGGGCTTGGGGGGCGAGCAGTACTTC. Protein sequence: CASSYPPGLGGEQYF. The rearrangement links TRBV7-3 to TRBJ2-7; weak D call: TRBD2 (6 bases). Germline CDR1 and CDR2: SGHTA and FQGTGA. The CDR3 loop spans 15 amino acids. V was shortened by 4 bases and J by 6 bases, with 19 bases between the two germline ends.

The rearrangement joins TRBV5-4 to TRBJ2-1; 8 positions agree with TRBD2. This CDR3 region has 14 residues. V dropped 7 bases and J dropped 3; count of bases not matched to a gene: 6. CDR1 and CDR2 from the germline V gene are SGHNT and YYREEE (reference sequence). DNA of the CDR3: TGTGCCAGCGGGACGGGAGGGTTCTACAATGAGCAGTTCTTC. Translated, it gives CASGTGGFYNEQFF.

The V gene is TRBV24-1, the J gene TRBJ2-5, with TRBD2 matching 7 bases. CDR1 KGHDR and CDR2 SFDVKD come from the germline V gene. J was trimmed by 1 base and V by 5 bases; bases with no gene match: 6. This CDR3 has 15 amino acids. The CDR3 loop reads CATSGPSGGQETQYF. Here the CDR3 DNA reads TGTGCCACCAGTGGCCCCTCGGGGGGCCAAGAGACCCAGTACTTC.

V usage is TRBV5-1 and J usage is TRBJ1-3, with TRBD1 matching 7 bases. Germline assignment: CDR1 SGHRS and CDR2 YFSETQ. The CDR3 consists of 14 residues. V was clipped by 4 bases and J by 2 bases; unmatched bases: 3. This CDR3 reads CASSPGGPGNTIYF. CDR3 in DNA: TGCGCCAGCAGCCCAGGGGGTCCTGGAAACACCATATATTTT.

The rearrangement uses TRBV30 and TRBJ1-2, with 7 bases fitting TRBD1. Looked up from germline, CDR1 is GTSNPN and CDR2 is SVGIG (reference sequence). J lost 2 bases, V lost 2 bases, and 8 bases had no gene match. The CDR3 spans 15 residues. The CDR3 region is CAWSLGRQGNYGYTF. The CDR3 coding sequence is TGTGCCTGGAGTCTCGGCAGACAGGGCAACTATGGCTACACCTTC.

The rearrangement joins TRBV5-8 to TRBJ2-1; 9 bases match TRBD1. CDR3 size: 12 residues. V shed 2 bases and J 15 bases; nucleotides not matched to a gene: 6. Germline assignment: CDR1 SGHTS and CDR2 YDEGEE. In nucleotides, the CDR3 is TGTGCCAGCAGCTTCCGGGACAGGGAATTGTTCTTC. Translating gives CASSFRDRELFF.

This CDR3 is CSASGPYNKNIQYF. Written as DNA, the CDR3 is TGCAGTGCTAGTGGGCCGTACAACAAAAACATTCAGTACTTC. The chain combines TRBV20-1 with TRBJ2-4; D unclear. V was cut by 3 bases and J by 3 bases, with 12 bases left in between. The CDR3 has 14 residues. Germline loops: CDR1 DFQATT, CDR2 SNEGSKA (reference sequence).

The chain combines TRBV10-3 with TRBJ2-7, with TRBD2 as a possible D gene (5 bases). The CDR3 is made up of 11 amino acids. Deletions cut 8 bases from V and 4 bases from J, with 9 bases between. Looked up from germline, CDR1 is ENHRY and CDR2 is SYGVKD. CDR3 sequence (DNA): TGTGCCATCGGAGGTTCTTACGAGCAGTACTTC. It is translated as CAIGGSYEQYF.

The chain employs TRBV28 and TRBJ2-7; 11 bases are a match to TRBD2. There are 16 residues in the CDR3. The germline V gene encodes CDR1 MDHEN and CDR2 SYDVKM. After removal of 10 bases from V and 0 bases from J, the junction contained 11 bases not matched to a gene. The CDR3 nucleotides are TGTGCCACCAAACCGGGACTAGCGGTTTCCTCCTACGAGCAGTACTTC. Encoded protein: CATKPGLAVSSYEQYF. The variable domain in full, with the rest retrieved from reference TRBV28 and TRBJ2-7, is DVKVTQSSRYLVKRTGEKVFLECVQDMDHENMFWYRQDPGLGLRLIYFSYDVKMKEKGDIPEGYSVSREKKERFSLILESASTNQTSMYLCATKPGLAVSSYEQYFGPGTRLTVT.

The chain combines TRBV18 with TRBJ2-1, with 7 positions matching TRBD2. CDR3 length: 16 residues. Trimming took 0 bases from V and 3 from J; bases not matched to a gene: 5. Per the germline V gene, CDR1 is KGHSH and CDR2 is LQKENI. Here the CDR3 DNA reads TGTGCCAGCTCACCACCGGGGGGGGGACTCTACAATGAGCAGTTCTTC. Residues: CASSPPGGGLYNEQFF.

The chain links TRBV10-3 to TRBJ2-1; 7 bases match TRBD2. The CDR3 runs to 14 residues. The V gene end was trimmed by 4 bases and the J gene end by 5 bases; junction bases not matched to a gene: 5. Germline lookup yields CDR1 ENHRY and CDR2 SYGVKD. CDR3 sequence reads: CAISGTSGDNEQFF. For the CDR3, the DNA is TGTGCCATCAGTGGGACTAGTGGGGACAATGAGCAGTTCTTC.

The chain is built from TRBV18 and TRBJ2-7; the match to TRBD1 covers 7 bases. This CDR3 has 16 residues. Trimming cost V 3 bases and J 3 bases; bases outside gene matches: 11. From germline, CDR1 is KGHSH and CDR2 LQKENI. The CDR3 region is CASSPQQGIRDYEQYF. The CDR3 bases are TGTGCCAGCTCACCCCAACAGGGGATAAGAGACTACGAGCAGTACTTC.

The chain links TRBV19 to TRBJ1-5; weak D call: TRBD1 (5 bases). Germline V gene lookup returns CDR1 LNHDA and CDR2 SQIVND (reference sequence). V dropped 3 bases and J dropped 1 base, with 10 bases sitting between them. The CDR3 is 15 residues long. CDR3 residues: CASSMGRASNQPQHF. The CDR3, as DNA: TGTGCCAGTAGTATGGGCAGGGCCAGCAATCAGCCCCAGCATTTT.

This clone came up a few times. This CDR3 reads CASGLNRREAFF. For the CDR3, the DNA is TGTGCTAGTGGTTTAAACAGACGGGAAGCTTTCTTT. The chain has TRBV12-5 and TRBJ1-1; D is uncertain. From germline, CDR1 is LGHNT and CDR2 FRNRAP. V lost 3 bases to trimming and J lost 8 bases, with 10 bases between them. This CDR3 comprises 12 residues.

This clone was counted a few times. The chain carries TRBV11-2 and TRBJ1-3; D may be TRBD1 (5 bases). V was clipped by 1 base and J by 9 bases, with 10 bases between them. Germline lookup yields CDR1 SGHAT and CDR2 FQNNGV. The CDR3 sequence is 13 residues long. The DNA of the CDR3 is TGTGCCAGCAGCTTAGGAAGGGGCGCCACCATATATTTT. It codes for CASSLGRGATIYF.

The CDR3 here is CASNGQGSNQPQHF. The CDR3 nucleotides read TGTGCCAGTAACGGACAGGGGAGCAATCAGCCCCAGCATTTT. The chain combines TRBV2 with TRBJ1-5, with 9 bases lining up with TRBD1. This CDR3 has 14 residues. Trimming at V came to 9 bases and at J to 1 base, leaving 4 bases not matched to a gene. Germline CDR1 SNHLY, CDR2 FYNNEI.

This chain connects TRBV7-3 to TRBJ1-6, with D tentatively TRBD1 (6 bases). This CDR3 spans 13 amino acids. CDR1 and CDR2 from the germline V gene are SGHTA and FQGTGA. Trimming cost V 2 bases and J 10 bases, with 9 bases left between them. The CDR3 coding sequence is TGTGCCAGCAGCTTAGGGGGCAGATCACCCCTCCACTTT. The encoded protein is CASSLGGRSPLHF.